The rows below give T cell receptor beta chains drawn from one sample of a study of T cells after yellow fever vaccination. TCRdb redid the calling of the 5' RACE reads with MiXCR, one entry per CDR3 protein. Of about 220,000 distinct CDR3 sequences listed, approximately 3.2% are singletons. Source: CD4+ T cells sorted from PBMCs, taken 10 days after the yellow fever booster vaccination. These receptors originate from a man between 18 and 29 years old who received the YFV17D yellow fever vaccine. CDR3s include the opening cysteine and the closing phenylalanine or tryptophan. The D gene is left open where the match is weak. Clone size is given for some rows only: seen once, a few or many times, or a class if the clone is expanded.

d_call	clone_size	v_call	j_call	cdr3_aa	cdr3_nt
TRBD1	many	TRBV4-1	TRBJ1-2	CASSQDVAGGNRYGYTF	TGCGCCAGCAGCCAAGATGTAGCAGGGGGCAATCGCTATGGCTACACCTTC
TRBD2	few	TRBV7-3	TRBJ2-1	CASSLRPGAGGSYNEQFF	TGTGCCAGCAGCTTGAGGCCAGGGGCGGGGGGCTCCTACAATGAGCAGTTCTTC
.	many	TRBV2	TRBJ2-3	CASRRTMFQDTQYF	TGTGCCAGCAGGAGGACTATGTTTCAAGATACGCAGTATTTT
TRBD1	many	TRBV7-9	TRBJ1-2	CASSSKSGTGAGGGYTF	TGTGCCAGCAGCTCCAAATCCGGGACAGGGGCGGGCGGCGGCTACACCTTC
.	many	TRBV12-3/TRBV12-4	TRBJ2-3	CASSFLQGWDTQYF	TGTGCCAGCAGTTTCCTCCAGGGATGGGATACGCAGTATTTT
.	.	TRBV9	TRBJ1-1	CASSVAPDTEAFF	TGTGCCAGCAGCGTAGCGCCCGACACTGAAGCTTTCTTT
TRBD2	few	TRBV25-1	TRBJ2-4	CASSPGGTILAKNIQYF	TGTGCCAGCAGTCCCGGGGGGACGATTCTAGCCAAAAACATTCAGTACTTC
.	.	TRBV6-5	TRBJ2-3	CASSYVSSTDTQYF	TGTGCCAGCAGTTACGTTTCTAGCACAGATACGCAGTATTTT
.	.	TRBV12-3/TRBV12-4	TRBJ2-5	CASSLSRGAWGETQYF	TGTGCCAGCAGTTTAAGTCGGGGGGCTTGGGGGGAGACCCAGTACTTC
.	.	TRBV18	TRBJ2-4	CASSPLGPTALRAKNIQYF	TGTGCCAGCTCACCCCTAGGCCCCACAGCACTCCGAGCCAAAAACATTCAGTACTTC
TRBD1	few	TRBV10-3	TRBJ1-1	CAIRDRADTEAFF	TGTGCCATCAGGGACAGGGCGGACACTGAAGCTTTCTTT
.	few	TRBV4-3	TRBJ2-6	CASSKLSGSGANVLTF	TGCGCCAGCAGCAAGCTGTCAGGGTCTGGGGCCAACGTCCTGACTTTC
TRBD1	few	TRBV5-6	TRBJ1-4	CASSFRDSDEKLFF	TGTGCCAGCAGCTTCCGGGACAGCGATGAAAAACTGTTTTTT
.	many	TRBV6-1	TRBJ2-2	CASRTGVNTGELFF	TGTGCCAGCAGGACCGGGGTCAACACCGGGGAGCTGTTTTTT
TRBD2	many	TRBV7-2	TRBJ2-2	CASSLAYRAGVNTGELFF	TGTGCCAGCAGCTTAGCTTATCGTGCGGGGGTGAACACCGGGGAGCTGTTTTTT
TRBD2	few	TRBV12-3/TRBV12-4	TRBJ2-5	CASSRKRLAGGEIGETQYF	TGTGCCAGCAGCCGAAAACGACTAGCGGGGGGCGAGATCGGGGAGACCCAGTACTTC
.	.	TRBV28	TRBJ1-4	CASSTSSRAYEKLFF	TGTGCCAGCAGTACCTCGTCCAGGGCTTACGAAAAACTGTTTTTT